This TCR beta chain was captured by sequencing in a study of shared clonotypes between healthy human individuals (dated by TCRdb to 2018 to 2021). Some background on the complete study: A couple of women and a few men aged 18 to 49 years were included in the cohort. For each donor, three plates each were used for CD4 naive and CD4 memory, two plates were used for CD8 naive, and one plate was used for CD8 memory. The study deeply sequenced blood TCR repertoires of about 5 healthy adults to estimate repertoire size and the extent of clonotype sharing between individuals. To increase sequencing depth and limit assay-specific biases, TCR repertoire library preparation and sequencing were carried out by different laboratories using diverse techniques. Leukapheresis yielded between about 0.9 and 10 billion PBMCs per donor.

Healthy HIV-negative adults with no recently reported acute infections or vaccinations were included as donors. Every donor was a Caucasian adult living in Nashville, Tennessee, USA. Magnetic negative selection was used to enrich CD4+ T cells, after which naive cells were positively selected on CD45RA and the negative fraction became the memory subset. Blood was collected by leukapheresis, and PBMCs were isolated by Ficoll-Histopaque density gradient centrifugation and then cryopreserved in liquid nitrogen vapor phase. Purity and quantity of every magnetically sorted T cell population were checked by analytical flow cytometry. From each sorted fraction, genomic DNA was isolated and quantified by UV absorbance on a Nanodrop 2000c. TCR CDR3 regions were amplified from genomic DNA by multiplex PCR using the deep immunoSEQ assay. Extracted genomic DNA from each cell subset was spread evenly across all wells of several immunoSEQ 96-well plates, with each plate serving as a replicate. For sorted subsets, 200 to 250 ng genomic DNA, equal to 30,000 or so T cell genomes, was loaded into each replicate PCR. Purified libraries were quantified with a Qubit 3.0 fluorometer, sized on a Bioanalyzer 2100, and re-quantified with the KAPA Library Quantification kit. Every immunoSEQ 96-well plate was sequenced on a separate single-read 150-cycle Illumina NextSeq 550 flow cell. The paper's processing steps were these. The immunoSEQ output contained only junctional sequences without quality scores, so filtering could not match that applied to full-length reads. To assign V/J genes and CDR3, sequences were annotated against IMGT germline references using PyIR, a Python wrapper for IgBLAST v1.9. Reads were filtered out if the reads had weak V/J assignments (E-value above 1e-6), no CDR3, stop codons, out-of-frame junctions, or ambiguous translated residues. A V3J clonotype was defined by an identical inferred V gene, J gene, and CDR3 amino acid sequence. Percentage overlap between repertoires was calculated by dividing the number of shared unique clonotypes by the size of the smaller repertoire. Repertoire richness was assessed with RTK rarefaction, the Chao1 estimator, and Recon v2.1 estimates of unobserved clonotypes. For all TCRbeta clonotypes obtained by the gDNA method from several donors, generation probabilities were computed with OLGA. TCRdb limited this immuneACCESS table to in-frame rearrangements with V and J called. A share of clones is missing; checked studies link under half to unresolved V genes, and the rest is unexplained. That table furnishes V, J and clone size, whereas the DNA furnished D and trimming. This sample has roughly 2 million clones in its table, and more than 90% of those were observed once. The top ten clones comprise 0.1% to 0.15% of the sample.

With regard to this clone: Its antigen has not been determined. No much larger clone is present one base from it, and per-base qualities are unavailable.

CDR1 is given as SGHTA and CDR2 as FQGNSA, both from the germline V gene. Taken from cysteine to phenylalanine, the CDR3 has 14 residues. Of the read, only the CDR3 DNA is kept; its 42 bases are in frame from base 1. Trimming takes 6 bases from V and 3 bases from J, and the germline ends sit 13 bases apart. Results and caveats for the whole study, not just this receptor: Based on pairwise subsampling, the degree of clonotype sharing among donors was expected to be affected by sequencing depth. The small number of donors limited the genetic and exposure-history diversity represented. Incomplete sequencing was indicated by rarefaction of sorted-subset datasets, despite the large sequencing depth. Naive subsets generally had larger estimated clonotype richness than memory subsets did. Sampling was restricted to blood, and TCR repertoires in tissue are likely to differ from TCR repertoires in blood. Higher generation probabilities were observed for clonotypes shared by all four sorted-subset donors than for non-shared clonotypes. Across a few donors, around 5% of naive CD4, approximately 3.6% of naive CD8, under 2.5% of memory CD4, and approximately 0.4% of memory CD8 clonotypes were shared.

Specimen: naive CD4+ T cells sorted from blood. The sample's cell subset or site label is to be understood as: CD45RA+ positively selected. The source is a man between 18 and 35 years old in good health. The chain couples TRBV7-2 to TRBJ2-3; no D segment can be confidently identified. The CDR3 reads CASSQRWRTDTQYF. The DNA is TGTGCCAGCAGTCAAAGATGGCGAACAGATACGCAGTATTTT.